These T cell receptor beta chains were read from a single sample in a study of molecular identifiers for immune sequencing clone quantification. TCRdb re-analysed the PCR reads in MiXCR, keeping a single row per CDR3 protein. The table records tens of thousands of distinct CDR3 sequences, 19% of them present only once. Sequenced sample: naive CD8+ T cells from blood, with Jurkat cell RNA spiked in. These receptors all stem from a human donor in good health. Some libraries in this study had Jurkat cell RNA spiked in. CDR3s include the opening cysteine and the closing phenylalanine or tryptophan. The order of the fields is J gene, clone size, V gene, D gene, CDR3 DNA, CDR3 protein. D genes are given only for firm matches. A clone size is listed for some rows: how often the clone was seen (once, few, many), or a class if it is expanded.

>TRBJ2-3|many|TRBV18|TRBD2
TGTGCCAGCTCACCAAGCGGGAGCTTTTCAACAGATACGCAGTATTTT
CASSPSGSFSTDTQYF
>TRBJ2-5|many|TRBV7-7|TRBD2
TGTGCCAGCAGCTTGGGACTAGCGGGGGCCACAGGCGAGCCCCAGTACTTC
CASSLGLAGATGEPQYF
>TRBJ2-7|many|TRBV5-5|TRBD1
TGTGCCAGCAGCTTGGAGGGGGCCCACTACGAGCAGTACTTC
CASSLEGAHYEQYF
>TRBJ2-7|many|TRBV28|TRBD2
TGTGCCAGCAGTAGCGGGAGGCGCGACGAGCAGTACTTC
CASSSGRRDEQYF
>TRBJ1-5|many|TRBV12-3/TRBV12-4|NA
TGTGCCAGCAGTTTTCGGGCGGGTCAGCCCCAGCATTTT
CASSFRAGQPQHF
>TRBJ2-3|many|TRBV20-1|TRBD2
TGCAGTGCTAGAGGGACTAGCGGGAGCACAGATACGCAGTATTTT
CSARGTSGSTDTQYF
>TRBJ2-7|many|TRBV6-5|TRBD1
TGTGCCAGCAGAACCACCGGGACAGGGGCACTCTTGGGCTACGAGCAGTACTTC
CASRTTGTGALLGYEQYF
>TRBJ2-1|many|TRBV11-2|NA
TGTGCCAGCAGCTTAGTCCCCCAGGGCAGGGAGGAGCAGTTCTTC
CASSLVPQGREEQFF
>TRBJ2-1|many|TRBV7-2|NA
TGTGCCAGCAGCTTAGACGGGAGACTTTACAATGAGCAGTTCTTC
CASSLDGRLYNEQFF
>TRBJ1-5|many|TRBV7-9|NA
TGTGCCAGCAGCTCTACGACAGTATTTCAGCCCCAGCATTTT
CASSSTTVFQPQHF
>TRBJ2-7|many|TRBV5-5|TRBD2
TGTGCCAGCAGCCCATGGGACTACAAAACCTACGAGCAGTACTTC
CASSPWDYKTYEQYF
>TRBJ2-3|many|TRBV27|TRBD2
TGTGCCAGCACCCAGGTTAGCGGGAGGGCCCCAGATACGCAGTATTTT
CASTQVSGRAPDTQYF
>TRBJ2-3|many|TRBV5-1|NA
TGCGCCAGCAGCTTGATGGCGGGATCCCTGAGCACAGATACGCAGTATTTT
CASSLMAGSLSTDTQYF
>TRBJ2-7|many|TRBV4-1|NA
TGCGCCAGCAGCCAAGTTATTATCCACCCACCACTGCTAGAGCAGTACTTC
CASSQVIIHPPLLEQYF
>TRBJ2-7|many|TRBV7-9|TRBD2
TGTGCCAGCAGCTTAGCCGCTAGCGGGAACTACGAGCAGTACTTC
CASSLAASGNYEQYF
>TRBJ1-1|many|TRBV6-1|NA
TGTGCCAGCAGTGAGCCCGGACGCACTGAAGCTTTCTTT
CASSEPGRTEAFF
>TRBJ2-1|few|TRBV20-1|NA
TGCAGTGCGGGATCCGGGACTCGCTCCTACAATGAGCAGTTCTTC
CSAGSGTRSYNEQFF
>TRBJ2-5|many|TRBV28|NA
TGTGCCAGCAGCATCAGGGATCAAGAGACCCAGTACTTC
CASSIRDQETQYF
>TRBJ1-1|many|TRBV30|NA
TGTGCCTGGAGTGTACTCCGGATGGCGGCTGAAGCTTTCTTT
CAWSVLRMAAEAFF
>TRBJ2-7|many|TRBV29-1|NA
TGCAGCGCGTGGACCATTGCCTACGAGCAGTACTTC
CSAWTIAYEQYF
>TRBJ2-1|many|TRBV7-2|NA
TGTGCCAGCAGCCCTGAGGGGTATGAGCAGTTCTTC
CASSPEGYEQFF
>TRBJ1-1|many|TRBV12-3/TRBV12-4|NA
TGTGCCAGCAGCGAGACAAAGAAAAAAACTGAAGCTTTCTTT
CASSETKKKTEAFF
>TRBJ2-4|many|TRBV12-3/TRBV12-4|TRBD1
TGTGCCAGCGGCTCTAAGGGGGCTGGCGACATTCAGTACTTC
CASGSKGAGDIQYF
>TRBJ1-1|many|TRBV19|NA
TGTGCCAGTAGTATCGACCGGAACACTGAAGCTTTCTTT
CASSIDRNTEAFF
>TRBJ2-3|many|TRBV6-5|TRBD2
TGTGCCAGCACCCGACTAGCGGGAGAGTATGGTGCAGATACGCAGTATTTT
CASTRLAGEYGADTQYF
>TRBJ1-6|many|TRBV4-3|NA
TGCGCCAGCAGCCAAGATTTTAGGGCCGGAAGCCGGGGTTCACCCCTCCACTTT
CASSQDFRAGSRGSPLHF
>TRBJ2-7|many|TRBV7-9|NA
TGTGCCAGCAGCTTAGGCGCCAGATCCTACGAGCAGTACTTC
CASSLGARSYEQYF
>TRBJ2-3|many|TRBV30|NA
TGTGCCTGGAGTGTGTTAGCGGAGACAGATACGCAGTATTTT
CAWSVLAETDTQYF
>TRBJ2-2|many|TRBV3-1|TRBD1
TGTGCCAGCAGCCAAGTCCAGGGACAGACGGGGTACGGGGAGCTGTTTTTT
CASSQVQGQTGYGELFF
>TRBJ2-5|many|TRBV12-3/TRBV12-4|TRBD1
TGTGCCAGCAGTCCCCCGGGACAGGGTAAAGAGACCCAGTACTTC
CASSPPGQGKETQYF
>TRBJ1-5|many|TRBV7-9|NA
TGTGCCAGCAGCTTAACAAGCAGCAATCAGCCCCAGCATTTT
CASSLTSSNQPQHF
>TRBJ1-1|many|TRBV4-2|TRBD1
TGTGCCAGCAGCCAAGAACAGGGGATGAACACTGAAGCTTTCTTT
CASSQEQGMNTEAFF
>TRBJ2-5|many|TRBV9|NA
TGTGCCAGCAGCGTAGCGGCGGTAGAGACCCAGTACTTC
CASSVAAVETQYF
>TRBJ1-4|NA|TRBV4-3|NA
TGCGCCAGCAGCCAAGATCGTATAGGGACTGGAAAACTGTTTTTT
CASSQDRIGTGKLFF
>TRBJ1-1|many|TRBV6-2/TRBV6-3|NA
TGTGCCAGCAGTTACGCTCAGACATCGGATGAAGCTTTCTTT
CASSYAQTSDEAFF
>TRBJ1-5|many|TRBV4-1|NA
TGCGCCAGCAGCCAAGATGTCCTAGGTCAGCCCCAGCATTTT
CASSQDVLGQPQHF
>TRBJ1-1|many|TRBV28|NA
TGTGCCAGCAGTTTTCGTTCCGGACAGTCCCAGGGGACTGAAGCTTTCTTT
CASSFRSGQSQGTEAFF
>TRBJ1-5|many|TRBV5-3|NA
TGTGCCAGAAGCCCAGACAGTACTAATCAGCCCCAGCATTTT
CARSPDSTNQPQHF
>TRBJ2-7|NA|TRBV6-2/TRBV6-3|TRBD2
TGTGCCAGCACCCCTAGCGGGGGGACCTACGAGCAGTACTTC
CASTPSGGTYEQYF
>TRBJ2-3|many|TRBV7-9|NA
TGTGCCAGCAGCCCAACTACAGGAGGGAGCACAGATACGCAGTATTTT
CASSPTTGGSTDTQYF
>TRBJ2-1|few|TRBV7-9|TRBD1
TGTGCCAGCAGCTCGACAGGGTCTGGAAATGAGCAGTTCTTC
CASSSTGSGNEQFF
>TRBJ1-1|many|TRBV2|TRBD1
TGTGCCAGCAGGCAACAGGGGGGAAGCACTGAAGCTTTCTTT
CASRQQGGSTEAFF
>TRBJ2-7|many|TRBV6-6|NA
TGTGCCAGCAGTTACTCAGCGGGACACAAGATCGAATTCGAGCAGTACTTC
CASSYSAGHKIEFEQYF
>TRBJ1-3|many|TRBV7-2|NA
TGTGCCAGCAGCTTAGACCAGAGCTCTGGAAACACCATATATTTT
CASSLDQSSGNTIYF
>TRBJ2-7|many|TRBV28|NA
TGTGCCAGCAGTTTTTCGCTAGCGCTACGCTCCTACGAGCAGTACTTC
CASSFSLALRSYEQYF
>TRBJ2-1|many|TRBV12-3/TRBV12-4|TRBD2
TGTGCCAGCAGTTTAGTCTGGGGTAGCGGGGGGGATCTACCCAATGAGCAGTTCTTC
CASSLVWGSGGDLPNEQFF
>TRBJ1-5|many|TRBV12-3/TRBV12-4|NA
TGTGCCAGCAGTCCCCTCGCGGGGGGCGGTCAGCCCCAGCATTTT
CASSPLAGGGQPQHF
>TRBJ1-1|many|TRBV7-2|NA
TGTGCCAGCAGGGGGGGGATGAACACTGAAGCTTTCTTT
CASRGGMNTEAFF
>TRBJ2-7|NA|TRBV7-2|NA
TGTGCCAGCAGCTTCGGTGAGGGTAGTCTCAGCTCCTACGAGCAGTACTTC
CASSFGEGSLSSYEQYF
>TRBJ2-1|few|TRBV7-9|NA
TGTGCCAGCAGCCGCGACGGAAGTCAGTTCTTC
CASSRDGSQFF
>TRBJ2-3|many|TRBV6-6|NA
TGTGCCAGCAGTTACTCGGGGGGGGCGGGGCTCAGCACAGATACGCAGTATTTT
CASSYSGGAGLSTDTQYF
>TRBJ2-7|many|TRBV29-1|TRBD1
TGCAGCGTCCGGACAGGGGGCACCTACGAGCAGTACTTC
CSVRTGGTYEQYF
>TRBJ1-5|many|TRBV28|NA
TGTGCCAGCAGCCCCCCCCTGGGGAAGCCCAATCAGCCCCAGCATTTT
CASSPPLGKPNQPQHF
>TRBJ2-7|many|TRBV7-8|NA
TGTGCCAGCAGCTTAGAAGCAGGCTGGGCCTACGAGCAGTACTTC
CASSLEAGWAYEQYF
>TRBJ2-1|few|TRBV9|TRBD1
TGTGCCAGCAGCGAACAGGGGGCTTCGTACAATGAGCAGTTCTTC
CASSEQGASYNEQFF